This T cell receptor beta chain comes out of a study of Ad26.COV2.S vaccination and SARS-CoV-2 variants. General study results and limits: Participants in the vaccine arm had higher spike-specific TCR breadth; placebo recipients had lower. Using TCR breadth and depth analyses may have led to underestimated total T cell responses. Placebo recipients and vaccine recipients were similar in non-spike TCR breadth. Reportedly, spike-specific CD8+ and CD4+ T cell responses achieved substantial breadth once vaccination had taken place.

Profiling relied on immunoSEQ multiplex PCR, and the TCRdb table lists in-frame clones only, not all of them. The sample includes just over 350,000 clones, about 91% of them seen just once. As to this clone: What it binds is unknown.

The germline V and J ends were trimmed by 7 bases and 4 bases, with 11 bases remaining between them. The length of the CDR3 is 12 residues. The germline CDR1 and CDR2 sequences are SGDLS and YYNGEE. Specimen: peripheral blood, collected after recovery from COVID-19. The chain joins TRBV9 to TRBJ1-2, with a tentative D call TRBD1 (5 bases). The receptor was isolated from a human donor who had recovered from COVID-19. The chain's CDR3 is CASGTGAYGYTF. CDR3 in DNA: TGTGCCAGCGGCACAGGAGCCTATGGCTACACCTTC.